The 27 T cell receptor beta chains below were found in one sample sequenced in a study of cytomegalovirus exposure and HLA in healthy donors. PCR used 60 Vbeta primers and 13 Jbeta primers. The protocol was immunoSEQ multiplex PCR, while the TCRdb copy is restricted to in-frame clones and leaves out a portion. The sample has approximately 160,000 clones, over 65% seen once. Sample: PBMCs. These receptors originate from a woman between 40 and 50 years old in good health and CMV-seropositive.

V gene TRBV28 combines with J gene TRBJ2-6; a weak D match, TRBD2 (5 bases). V lost 3 bases, J lost 0 bases, and 12 bases lay in between. In germline, CDR1 is MDHEN, CDR2 SYDVKM. The CDR3 spans 17 residues. This CDR3 reads CASSLLGSYSGANVLTF. Written as DNA, the CDR3 is TGTGCCAGCAGTTTGCTAGGGAGCTACTCTGGGGCCAACGTCCTGACTTTC.

The sample holds a few counts of this clone. The chain couples TRBV10-3 to TRBJ2-7; D is undetermined. The germline CDR1 and CDR2 sequences are ENHRY and SYGVKD. This CDR3 is built from 12 residues. The V and J ends lost 3 bases and 5 bases respectively, with 8 bases between them. DNA of the CDR3: TGTGCCATCAGTGACGGTTTGGACGAGCAGTACTTC. This translates into CAISDGLDEQYF.

With respect to this clone: This likely came from a read error, as a far larger clone is one base away. The sample has other DNA sequences that encode this CDR3 too. The rearrangement joins TRBV5-4 to TRBJ2-1, with TRBD1 matching over 8 bases. The J segment lost 2 bases and the V segment lost 4 bases, leaving 5 bases of the junction unmatched. Per germline, CDR1 SGHNT and CDR2 YYREEE (reference sequence). The CDR3 runs 15 residues. Here the CDR3 reads CASSPSGQAYNEQFF. CDR3 DNA sequence: TGTGCCAGCAGCCCCTCGGGACAGGCCTACAATGAGCAGTTCTTC.

The CDR3 loop reads CASSRPRRDTQYF. The CDR3, as DNA: TGTGCCAGCAGCCGGCCTAGGAGAGATACGCAGTATTTT. This chain links TRBV21-1 with TRBJ2-3; the table assigns TRBD2, which was not confirmed against the DNA. TRBV21-1 is a pseudogene. The CDR3 consists of 13 residues.

This rearrangement joins TRBV27 to TRBJ2-6; the D is unclear. Germline CDR1 and CDR2: MNHEY and SMNVEV (reference sequence). Trimming cost V 5 bases and J 0 bases, with 8 bases left between them. This CDR3 spans 15 amino acids. The DNA for the CDR3 is TGTGCCAGCAGTCGTGAGAGCTCTGGGGCCAACGTCCTGACTTTC. It codes for CASSRESSGANVLTF.

The chain is built from TRBV19 and TRBJ2-3, with 10 bases matching TRBD2. Losses at the gene ends were 5 bases for V and 7 bases for J; bases not matched to a gene: 9. The length of the CDR3 is 15 residues. Germline V gene lookup returns CDR1 LNHDA and CDR2 SQIVND (reference sequence). CDR3 sequence: CASSAELAGVYTQYF. Written as DNA, the CDR3 is TGTGCCAGTAGTGCGGAGCTAGCGGGGGTATATACGCAGTATTTT.

The chain links TRBV7-9 to TRBJ2-7, with D maybe TRBD2 (7 bases). Looked up from germline, CDR1 is SEHNR and CDR2 is FQNEAQ (reference sequence). Trimming left V 5 bases short and J 0 bases short, with 17 bases between. The CDR3 runs 16 residues. In nucleotides, the CDR3 is TGTGCCAGCAGCCCCTCCGGGGGGCAGAGCTCCTACGAGCAGTACTTC. As protein: CASSPSGGQSSYEQYF.

The rearrangement joins TRBV2 to TRBJ1-6; 8 bases line up with TRBD1. The CDR3 has 14 residues. J was trimmed by 7 bases and V by 6 bases; bases with no gene match: 5. Germline V gene sequence: CDR1 SNHLY, CDR2 FYNNEI. CDR3 sequence: CASRQGVRNSPLHF. In DNA form, the CDR3 reads TGTGCCAGCAGACAGGGGGTGAGGAATTCACCCCTCCACTTT.

The chain couples TRBV7-3 to TRBJ2-3; the match to TRBD2 covers 8 bases. The CDR3 runs 17 residues. The germline V gene has CDR1 SGHTA and CDR2 FQGTGA. Trimming removed 2 bases from V and 2 bases from J; junction bases left unmatched: 9. In DNA form, the CDR3 reads TGTGCCAGCAGCTTACAGGGCGGGGGGCCCTTCACAGATACGCAGTATTTT. Its protein is CASSLQGGGPFTDTQYF.

The chain combines TRBV28 with TRBJ2-7; TRBD2 aligns across 8 bases. Trimming at V came to 5 bases and at J to 10 bases, leaving 13 bases not matched to a gene. Germline V gene data show CDR1 as MDHEN and CDR2 as SYDVKM. CDR3 size: 14 residues. CDR3 sequence: CASSEPSGRRYQYF. The CDR3 DNA reads as TGTGCCAGCAGTGAACCTAGCGGGCGGCGCTATCAGTACTTC.

The chain is built from TRBV6-1 and TRBJ2-1; D may be TRBD1 (5 bases). The CDR3 extends over 15 amino acids. Germline loops: CDR1 MNHNS, CDR2 SASEGT. V was trimmed by 1 base and J by 3 bases, leaving 10 bases between them. DNA for the CDR3: TGTGCCAGCAGTGAAGTCATTGACAGCTACAATGAGCAGTTCTTC. Its protein is CASSEVIDSYNEQFF.

The J gene is TRBJ2-3, the V gene TRBV5-1, with 8 bases lining up with TRBD2. CDR1 and CDR2 from the germline V gene are SGHRS and YFSETQ. V gave up 5 bases and J gave up 1 base; unmatched junction bases: 3. This CDR3 has 14 amino acids. For the CDR3, the DNA is TGCGCCAGCAGTTCAGCGGGAGGCACAGATACGCAGTATTTT. This encodes CASSSAGGTDTQYF.

V usage is TRBV28 and J usage is TRBJ1-4, with 10 bases identical to TRBD1. Germline V gene data show CDR1 as MDHEN and CDR2 as SYDVKM. J gave up 7 bases and V 5 bases, and 7 bases lay outside the gene matches. There are 15 residues in the CDR3. CDR3 sequence: CASSGGTGVGEKLFF. The DNA of the CDR3 is TGTGCCAGCAGTGGGGGGACAGGGGTCGGTGAAAAACTGTTTTTT.

This chain joins TRBV7-2 and TRBJ1-3, with 7 bases lining up with TRBD1. The V gene's germline CDR1 is SGHTA and CDR2 FQGNSA. V lost 8 bases and J lost 4; bases outside the gene matches: 5. This CDR3 comprises 13 residues. This CDR3 is CASGQEGGNTIYF. As DNA, the CDR3 is TGTGCCAGCGGACAGGAGGGAGGAAACACCATATATTTT.

The gene calls are TRBV15 and TRBJ2-5; TRBD1 aligns across 9 bases. The DNA end is a closer match to TRBJ2-7, so the J assignment may be wrong. CDR3 length: 16 residues. Germline loops: CDR1 LNHNV, CDR2 YYDKDF (reference sequence). The DNA for the CDR3 is TGTGCCACCAGCAGAGATTCCGTGACAGGGGGACGCGAGCAGTACTTC. Translated, it gives CATSRDSVTGGREQYF.

The chain recombines TRBV7-9 with TRBJ2-5; 9 bases line up with TRBD2. The CDR3 contains 16 residues. Germline V lookup: CDR1 SEHNR, CDR2 FQNEAQ (reference sequence). V lost 5 bases to trimming and J lost 3 bases; unmatched junction nucleotides: 10. The CDR3 region is CASSPRLAALEETQYF. DNA for the CDR3: TGTGCCAGCAGCCCGCGACTAGCGGCCCTCGAAGAGACCCAGTACTTC.

The rearrangement joins TRBV30 to TRBJ2-3; 7 nucleotides match TRBD2. Looked up from germline, CDR1 is GTSNPN and CDR2 is SVGIG (reference sequence). The J segment lost 8 bases and the V segment lost 5 bases, leaving 13 bases of the junction unmatched. CDR3 length: 14 amino acids. The CDR3 protein is CAWPTSEPLGTQYF. The CDR3 region has the DNA TGTGCCTGGCCCACTAGCGAGCCTTTAGGTACGCAGTATTTT.

J is TRBJ2-5 and V is TRBV25-1, with TRBD2 identical over 7 bases. CDR3 length equals 13 residues. CDR1 is MGHDK, CDR2 SYGVNS, per germline. The J segment lost 4 bases and the V segment lost 8 bases, leaving 7 bases of the junction unmatched. The CDR3 is CASLQAGRETQYF. The CDR3 DNA reads as TGTGCCAGCCTGCAAGCGGGGCGAGAGACCCAGTACTTC.

This rearrangement joins TRBV7-2 to TRBJ2-5, with a possible D match to TRBD2 (5 bases). V shed 2 bases and J shed 1 base, with 8 bases lying between them. CDR3 length: 14 residues. Germline-derived CDR1 and CDR2 are SGHTA and FQGNSA. In nucleotides, the CDR3 is TGTGCCAGCAGCTTAATGGCGGGCCAAGAGACCCAGTACTTC. Translating it yields CASSLMAGQETQYF.

The V gene is TRBV7-9, the J gene TRBJ2-2, with 11 positions matching TRBD1. V dropped 5 bases and J dropped 3; count of bases not matched to a gene: 8. The CDR3 is made up of 17 amino acids. Germline V gene lookup returns CDR1 SEHNR and CDR2 FQNEAQ (reference sequence). Here the CDR3 reads CASSRTGGSLYTGELFF. The CDR3 nucleotides read TGTGCCAGCAGCCGGACAGGGGGCTCACTGTACACCGGGGAGCTGTTTTTT.

This chain links TRBV4-2 with TRBJ1-5; 7 bases align to TRBD1. Losses at the gene ends were 0 bases for V and 6 bases for J; bases not matched to a gene: 11. This CDR3 is built from 17 residues. CDR1 is LGHNA, CDR2 YNFKEQ, per germline. CDR3 in DNA: TGTGCCAGCAGCCAAGATCAGGACAGGTTTGTCGGTCAGCCCCAGCATTTT. Translating gives CASSQDQDRFVGQPQHF.

The chain couples TRBV5-8 to TRBJ2-5, with D unresolved. V was shortened by 4 bases and J by 3 bases, with 13 bases between the two germline ends. CDR3 length: 14 amino acids. The germline V gene has CDR1 SGHTS and CDR2 YDEGEE. CDR3 sequence: CASSPVHTKETQYF. The CDR3 DNA reads TGTGCCAGCAGCCCGGTACATACTAAAGAGACCCAGTACTTC.

V is TRBV28 and J is TRBJ1-2; D is possibly TRBD1 (6 bases). Germline V gene lookup returns CDR1 MDHEN and CDR2 SYDVKM. The CDR3 covers 13 residues. Trimming removed 6 bases at V and 7 bases at J, with 15 bases between. The CDR3, as DNA: TGTGCCAGCAGACTACAGGGATTAGGTGGCTACACCTTC. This sequence encodes CASRLQGLGGYTF.

The chain couples TRBV11-2 to TRBJ2-7, with 10 bases identical to TRBD1. The germline CDR1 and CDR2 sequences are SGHAT and FQNNGV. The CDR3 contains 15 residues. Trimming removed 5 bases from V and 4 bases from J; junction bases left unmatched: 8. In nucleotides, the CDR3 is TGTGCCAGCAGCCGGACCTGGGACAGGGGATACGAGCAGTACTTC. Its protein is CASSRTWDRGYEQYF. Supplemented by reference TRBV11-2 and TRBJ2-7, the full variable domain reads EAGVAQSPRYKIIEKRQSVAFWCNPISGHATLYWYQQILGQGPKLLIQFQNNGVVDDSQLPKDRFSAERLKGVDSTLKIQPAKLEDSAVYLCASSRTWDRGYEQYFGPGTRLTVT.

This clone came up a few times. The chain is built from TRBV7-2 and TRBJ1-2; 8 bases map to TRBD1. The CDR3 runs to 15 residues. Germline-derived CDR1 and CDR2 are SGHTA and FQGNSA. The ends lost 1 base at V and 6 bases at J; junction bases unmatched: 7. For the CDR3, the DNA is TGTGCCAGCAGCTTAGGGGGACAGGTCTGGGATGGCTACACCTTC. It yields the protein CASSLGGQVWDGYTF.

The chain uses TRBV28 and TRBJ1-1; 7 bases agree with TRBD1. After removal of 2 bases from V and 4 bases from J, the junction contained 4 bases not matched to a gene. From germline, CDR1 is MDHEN and CDR2 SYDVKM. This CDR3 is built from 14 residues. The CDR3 loop reads CASSLDRVITEAFF. In DNA form, the CDR3 reads TGTGCCAGCAGTTTAGACAGGGTCATCACTGAAGCTTTCTTT.

The chain has TRBV7-3 and TRBJ2-1; D gene unclear. Germline V gene data show CDR1 as SGHTA and CDR2 as FQGTGA. V lost 1 base and J 14 bases, leaving 15 bases between the germline ends. The CDR3 length is 13 residues. CDR3 coding DNA: TGTGCCAGCAGCTTAAGTATTGGTACAATTGAGTTCTTC. It specifies CASSLSIGTIEFF.